This T cell receptor (beta chain) was sequenced in a study of control samples from healthy donors and cancer patients. Trimming removed 0 bases at V and 8 bases at J, with 13 bases between. This CDR3 spans 13 amino acids. The germline V gene encodes CDR1 SQVTM and CDR2 ANQGSEA. Generated by immunoSEQ multiplex PCR, the TCRdb table keeps only in-frame clones and is missing some. Of about 140,000 clones listed, 80% to 90% are singletons. This chain uses TRBV29-1 with TRBJ1-2; D is unclear. Sequences were obtained from blood. The clonotype comes from a man aged 18 to 30 in good health. The DNA of the CDR3 is TGCAGCGTTGAAGAAATGAGCGGTCTAGGCTACACCTTC. Its translation is CSVEEMSGLGYTF.